This T cell receptor (beta chain) was identified during a study of CD8 T cells in Susac syndrome. The study's findings and limits: It was acknowledged in the study that the number of individuals who were included in its TCR sequencing and HLA analysis was relatively small.

TCR beta sequencing was performed on blood CD8+ and CD4+ T cells. In contrast to the negatively isolated CD8+ and CD4+ T cells, TEMRA cells were FACS-enriched. An amount of RNA that ranged from about 0.45 to 1 ug was reverse transcribed with random hexamers. MiXCR, applied by TCRdb to the immunoSEQ multiplex PCR reads, yields one record per CDR3 protein. The sample contains 90,000 or so distinct CDR3 sequences, approximately 95% of which appear only once. With 7 bases clipped from V and 4 bases from J, the junction kept 8 bases outside the gene matches. Germline lookup yields CDR1 SNHLY and CDR2 FYNNEI. CDR3 length equals 15 residues. On this clonotype itself: The antigen is not known.

Material for sequencing was CD8+ T cells from PBMCs. The source of this sequence is a human donor in good health. The rearrangement links TRBV2 to TRBJ1-3; 9 bases match TRBD1. For the CDR3, the DNA is TGTGCCAGCACCGAGGACAGGGGCTCAGGAAACACCATATATTTT. Protein sequence: CASTEDRGSGNTIYF.